The entry below gives a single T cell receptor beta chain sequence along with its context. The sample is drawn from a study of blood T cell repertoires in COVID-19. Study-level information: Some COVID-19 samples were acute and others convalescent; all came from the United States, Italy and Spain. T cells, B-cell-depleted T cells, or PBMCs provided the cDNA or gDNA that served as material.

Participants were aged about 18 to 100 years from about two dozen US areas. As handled by the study authors: Estimated nucleated cell counts came from reference gene primer amplification. Assay: immunoSEQ multiplex PCR; the TCRdb copy retains only in-frame clones and omits some. V, J and clone size derive from that table, while D and trimming were established from the DNA sequence. The table has some 170,000 clones, roughly 87% seen once; the top ten hold less than 1.5%. Losses at the gene ends were 5 bases for V and 0 bases for J; bases not matched to a gene: 4. This CDR3 is built from 16 residues. CDR1 and CDR2 from the germline V gene are SSHAT and FNYEAQ (reference sequence).

The sequenced sample was PBMCs or T cells enriched from blood (not recorded which). This clonotype was sampled from a human donor with acute COVID-19. The donor label of this sample is uncertain. The chain recombines TRBV7-7 with TRBJ2-1; TRBD2 matches 10 bases. This CDR3 reads CASSILAGASYNEQFF. In DNA form, the CDR3 reads TGTGCCAGCAGCATTCTAGCGGGGGCCTCCTACAATGAGCAGTTCTTC.